These T cell receptor beta chains were read from a single sample in a study of CD8+CD57+ T cells in acquired aplastic anemia. TCRdb analysed the reads with MiXCR anew, one entry per CDR3 protein. This table holds about 180,000 distinct CDR3 sequences, 50% to 65% found once. The sequencing input was sorted CD4+, CD8+, or CD8+CD57+ T cells (not recorded which) from PBMCs. These receptor sequences come from a human donor with aplastic anemia. The CDR3 runs from the conserved cysteine through the conserved F or W. D genes are given only for firm matches. Clone size appears in some rows only: once, few, many, or a class for an expanded clone.

d_call,j_call,clone_size,v_call,cdr3_aa,cdr3_nt
.,TRBJ2-7,.,TRBV7-2,CASSLDPFYEQYF,TGTGCCAGCAGCTTAGACCCATTCTACGAGCAGTACTTC
.,TRBJ2-5,.,TRBV11-2,CASSLALSFQETQYF,TGTGCCAGCAGCTTAGCTCTCTCTTTTCAAGAGACCCAGTACTTC
.,TRBJ2-3,many,TRBV12-3/TRBV12-4,CASSLGRDTQYF,TGTGCCAGCAGTTTGGGCCGAGATACGCAGTATTTT
.,TRBJ2-5,.,TRBV15,CATSRETVLRAQETQYF,TGTGCCACCAGCAGAGAAACGGTGCTTAGGGCACAAGAGACCCAGTACTTC
.,TRBJ2-7,.,TRBV7-3,CASSPHPSYEQYF,TGTGCCAGCAGTCCCCATCCCTCCTACGAGCAGTACTTC
TRBD2,TRBJ2-1,many,TRBV2,CASRRREGNEQFF,TGTGCCAGCAGAAGACGGGAGGGGAATGAGCAGTTCTTC
TRBD2,TRBJ2-5,many,TRBV4-1,CASSPGGSGGFETQYF,TGCGCCAGCAGCCCGGGCGGAAGCGGGGGTTTTGAGACCCAGTACTTC
.,TRBJ2-7,.,TRBV24-1,CATSDSKAGNVYEQYF,TGTGCCACCAGTGATTCCAAAGCCGGGAACGTTTACGAGCAGTACTTC
TRBD2,TRBJ2-2,.,TRBV20-1,CSALAGGRELFF,TGCAGTGCTCTCGCGGGGGGGAGGGAGCTGTTTTTT
.,TRBJ1-5,.,TRBV19,CASSPGQSSNQPQHF,TGTGCCAGCAGCCCCGGACAGTCTAGCAATCAGCCCCAGCATTTT
.,TRBJ1-2,.,TRBV11-2,CASSLVSGYGYTF,TGTGCCAGCAGCTTAGTGTCTGGCTATGGCTACACCTTC
.,TRBJ2-7,few,TRBV2,CARRERGQYF,TGTGCCAGACGGGAACGGGGGCAGTACTTC
.,TRBJ2-7,.,TRBV10-2,CASSESAGSYEQYF,TGCGCCAGCAGTGAGTCAGCAGGGTCCTACGAGCAGTACTTC